Below, 30 T cell receptor beta chains from the same sample are listed, as sequenced in a study of T cells in Graves' hyperthyroidism and ophthalmopathy. The CDR3 regions of TCR beta were amplified from RNA transcripts. When the TCR CDR3 underwent first-round RT-PCR, the HTBI primer set was used. TCRdb redid the calling of the multiplex PCR reads with MiXCR, one entry per CDR3 protein. The top ten hold 5.5% to 7.5% of the sample, which has nearly 600,000 distinct CDR3 sequences, over 11% seen once. Material: blood. These TCRs come from a woman in her twenties or thirties with Graves' hyperthyroidism that later progressed to Graves' ophthalmopathy.

This clonotype occurred many times. The chain joins TRBV7-9 to TRBJ1-1; tentatively, D is TRBD1 (6 bases). The V end lost 0 bases, the J end lost 0 bases, and 11 bases lay between the germline ends. In germline, CDR1 is SEHNR, CDR2 FQNEAQ (reference sequence). The CDR3 is made up of 16 amino acids. CDR3: CASSLAAGVMNTEAFF. CDR3 nucleotides: TGTGCCAGCAGCTTAGCGGCAGGGGTGATGAACACTGAAGCTTTCTTT.

This clonotype occurred a few times. The chain couples TRBV19 to TRBJ1-5; the D is unclear. The CDR3 sequence is 15 residues long. The germline CDR1 and CDR2 sequences are LNHDA and SQIVND (reference sequence). Trimming took 9 bases from V and 0 from J, leaving 15 bases between them. The CDR3 sequence is CARAENCYSNQPQHF. DNA for the CDR3: TGTGCCAGGGCTGAGAATTGTTATAGCAATCAGCCCCAGCATTTT.

This clonotype was detected many times. This chain links TRBV11-2 with TRBJ1-2; D not certain. The V end was cut by 4 bases, the J end by 4 bases, with 10 bases between. Germline CDR1 and CDR2: SGHAT and FQNNGV. This CDR3 comprises 13 residues. CDR3 in amino acids: CASSSHTLYGYTF. DNA of the CDR3: TGTGCCAGCAGCTCACACACCCTCTATGGCTACACCTTC.

In this sample, this clonotype turned up many times. The J gene is TRBJ2-3, the V gene TRBV24-1; TRBD2 agrees at 8 bases. The CDR3 loop spans 15 amino acids. CDR1 is KGHDR and CDR2 is SFDVKD in the germline V gene. V gave up 3 bases and J gave up 5 bases; unmatched junction bases: 6. The CDR3: CATSDNGLAVDTQYF. The CDR3 DNA reads TGTGCCACCAGTGATAACGGACTAGCTGTAGATACGCAGTATTTT.

This clonotype came up many times. The rearrangement uses TRBV28 and TRBJ2-7; 12 bases map to TRBD1. The CDR3 is 15 residues long. V was pared by 5 bases and J by 7 bases, with 9 bases of the junction left unmatched. Germline lookup yields CDR1 MDHEN and CDR2 SYDVKM. The CDR3 DNA follows: TGTGCCAGCAGTGGTCCGGGACAGGGGGCAGGGGAGCAGTACTTC. As protein: CASSGPGQGAGEQYF.

The rearrangement uses TRBV2 and TRBJ2-2; perhaps TRBD2 as D (6 bases). The CDR3 runs to 15 residues. V lost 4 bases and J 7 bases, leaving 16 bases between the germline ends. Germline V gene lookup returns CDR1 SNHLY and CDR2 FYNNEI. The CDR3 loop reads CASSVKRGRGGELFF. CDR3 sequence (DNA): TGTGCCAGCAGTGTGAAAAGAGGGCGGGGCGGGGAGCTGTTTTTT. The whole variable domain, remainder taken from reference TRBV2 and TRBJ2-2, is EPEVTQTPSHQVTQMGQEVILRCVPISNHLYFYWYRQILGQKVEFLVSFYNNEISEKSEIFDDQFSVERPDGSNFTLKIRSTKLEDSAMYFCASSVKRGRGGELFFGEGSRLTVL.

The rearrangement uses TRBV3-1 and TRBJ2-7, with D possibly matching TRBD2 (5 bases). The CDR3 has 13 amino acids. CDR1 and CDR2 from the germline V gene are LGHDT and YNNKEL (reference sequence). Trimming took 1 base from V and 5 from J, leaving 9 bases between them. The CDR3 sequence is CASSQVEAHEQYF. DNA for the CDR3: TGTGCCAGCAGCCAAGTGGAGGCCCACGAGCAGTACTTC.

This clonotype has a count of ten or more. The rearrangement links TRBV30 to TRBJ2-7, with 13 nucleotides matching TRBD2. The CDR3 is made up of 16 amino acids. With 2 bases clipped from V and 4 bases from J, the junction kept 8 bases outside the gene matches. From germline, CDR1 is GTSNPN and CDR2 SVGIG (reference sequence). The CDR3 here is CAWSTPGTSGNYEQYF. The CDR3, as DNA: TGTGCCTGGAGTACCCCCGGGACTAGCGGGAATTACGAGCAGTACTTC.

In regard to this clonotype: This clone may be a read error of a much larger clone one base away. The genes are TRBV6-1 and TRBJ1-3, with 8 bases lining up with TRBD1. The CDR3 has 15 residues. Germline V CDR1 and CDR2: MNHNS, SASEGT. This chain's CDR3 is CASSEAKTGGSTIYF. In nucleotides, the CDR3 is TGTGCCAGCAGTGAAGCCAAAACAGGGGGAAGCACCATATATTTT.

This clonotype was seen repeatedly, ten times or more. The chain is built from TRBV11-2 and TRBJ1-4, with D possibly being TRBD1 (5 bases). Germline V gene sequence: CDR1 SGHAT, CDR2 FQNNGV. Trimming took 2 bases from V and 8 from J, leaving 15 bases between them. The CDR3 loop spans 15 amino acids. The CDR3 region has the DNA TGTGCCAGCAGCTTACGGGGACCATCTGGGGAAAAACTGTTTTTT. Translated, it gives CASSLRGPSGEKLFF.

This clonotype was detected a few times. The chain couples TRBV6-1 to TRBJ1-1; D remains unclear. Between the trimmed V and J ends, which lost 7 bases and 1 base, there was a span of 16 bases. Germline CDR1 reads MNHNS; CDR2 reads SASEGT. The CDR3 is 15 residues long. The CDR3 loop reads CASTKEAGSNTEAFF. The CDR3 DNA follows: TGTGCCAGCACCAAGGAGGCAGGTTCGAACACTGAAGCTTTCTTT.

The table lists this clonotype with many counts. The V call is TRBV5-1, the J call TRBJ2-2; D remains unclear. This CDR3 has 15 residues. Germline V lookup: CDR1 SGHRS, CDR2 YFSETQ. Trimming pared 7 bases from V and 0 bases from J, leaving 13 bases between. This chain's CDR3 is CASGVEPSNTGELFF. Written as DNA, the CDR3 is TGCGCCAGCGGCGTGGAACCGTCGAACACCGGGGAGCTGTTTTTT.

This clonotype was seen a few times. This may come from a read error, since a much larger clone is one base off. This sequence joins TRBV12-3 or TRBV12-4 and TRBJ1-2; unclear D gene. The CDR3 spans 12 residues. In DNA, the CDR3 is TGTGCCAGCAGTTTAGCCAGATATGGCTACGCCTTC. It specifies CASSLARYGYAF.

This chain joins TRBV11-2 and TRBJ2-7; D gene uncertain. Germline loops: CDR1 SGHAT, CDR2 FQNNGV. The length of the CDR3 is 15 residues. V lost 1 base to trimming and J lost 3 bases, with 13 bases between them. The CDR3 loop is CASSLGPTESYEQYF. The DNA of the CDR3 is TGTGCCAGCAGCTTAGGGCCAACCGAAAGCTACGAGCAGTACTTC.

This chain joins TRBV9 and TRBJ1-2, with a weak D call TRBD1 (6 bases). This CDR3 spans 15 amino acids. V lost 1 base and J lost 4, with 14 bases in between. CDR1 is SGDLS, CDR2 YYNGEE, per germline. The CDR3 coding sequence is TGTGCCAGCAGCGTAACGGGGGGCGCCGGCTATGGCTACACCTTC. Residues: CASSVTGGAGYGYTF.

This clonotype came up many times. The chain employs TRBV6-1 and TRBJ1-2, with TRBD1 as a possible D gene (5 bases). This CDR3 region has 12 residues. CDR1 is MNHNS, CDR2 SASEGT, per germline. V lost 5 bases, J lost 5 bases, and 9 bases lay in between. The CDR3 loop is CASSSSGYGYTF. CDR3 nucleotide sequence: TGTGCCAGCAGTTCGTCAGGGTATGGCTACACCTTC.

This clonotype was counted ten times or more. The chain links TRBV19 to TRBJ2-1; maybe TRBD1 (6 bases). The CDR3 covers 19 residues. Trimming removed 6 bases from V and 9 bases from J, with 33 bases in between. Germline V gene sequence: CDR1 LNHDA, CDR2 SQIVND (reference sequence). The CDR3 here is CASRPPPRGSGTSWGEQFF. CDR3 bases: TGTGCCAGTAGACCGCCCCCGAGGGGGAGCGGAACCTCCTGGGGTGAGCAGTTCTTC. The entire variable domain, with the rest obtained from reference TRBV19 and TRBJ2-1, is as follows: DGGITQSPKYLFRKEGQNVTLSCEQNLNHDAMYWYRQDPGQGLRLIYYSQIVNDFQKGDIAEGYSVSREKKESFPLTVTSAQKNPTAFYLCASRPPPRGSGTSWGEQFFGPGTRLTVL.

This clonotype was seen repeatedly, ten times or more. The CDR3 reads CSARDVTGDRGRSGELFF. The CDR3, as DNA: TGCAGTGCTAGAGATGTCACCGGGGACAGGGGGCGTTCCGGGGAGCTGTTTTTT. The rearrangement links TRBV20-1 to TRBJ2-2; 12 bases fit TRBD1. Germline values: CDR1 DFQATT, CDR2 SNEGSKA (reference sequence). J was trimmed by 6 bases and V by 0 bases; bases with no gene match: 11. The length of the CDR3 is 18 residues.

This clonotype showed up many times. The J gene is TRBJ1-5, the V gene TRBV6-1, with D possibly being TRBD1 (6 bases). Germline CDR1 reads MNHNS; CDR2 reads SASEGT. This CDR3 comprises 14 residues. V lost 2 bases, J lost 11 bases, and 16 bases lay in between. The chain's CDR3 is CASSEFGGSNAQHF. Written as DNA, the CDR3 is TGTGCCAGCAGTGAATTTGGGGGCAGTAATGCCCAGCATTTT.

In its sample, this clonotype was seen many times. The V and J genes are TRBV3-1 and TRBJ2-2; TRBD1 aligns across 9 bases. The J call may be faulty, since TRBJ1-1 better matches the DNA end. Germline CDR1 reads LGHDT; CDR2 reads YNNKEL (reference sequence). The CDR3 extends over 12 amino acids. The CDR3 DNA is TGTGCCAGCAGCCGCTCGGACAGGGGAGCTTTCTTT. Its protein is CASSRSDRGAFF.

This clonotype was counted many times. This rearrangement joins TRBV5-1 to TRBJ1-1; TRBD1 agrees at 9 bases. The germline V gene has CDR1 SGHRS and CDR2 YFSETQ. CDR3 length: 17 residues. The V gene end was trimmed by 1 base and the J gene end by 4 bases; junction bases not matched to a gene: 11. The CDR3 reads CASSLWTGDSRPTEAFF. The CDR3 nucleotides are TGCGCCAGCAGCTTGTGGACAGGGGATAGCCGGCCCACTGAAGCTTTCTTT.

This clonotype was detected many times. The V and J genes are TRBV9 and TRBJ2-1; D ambiguous. The CDR3 is 16 amino acids. Germline V lookup: CDR1 SGDLS, CDR2 YYNGEE. V lost 0 bases and J 1 base, leaving 11 bases between the germline ends. The CDR3 nucleotides read TGTGCCAGCAGCGTAGATATGGCGGCTTCCTACAATGAGCAGTTCTTC. Translated, it gives CASSVDMAASYNEQFF. Filled out from reference TRBV9 and TRBJ2-1, the complete variable domain reads DSGVTQTPKHLITATGQRVTLRCSPRSGDLSVYWYQQSLDQGLQFLIQYYNGEERAKGNILERFSAQQFPDLHSELNLSSLELGDSALYFCASSVDMAASYNEQFFGPGTRLTVL.

This clonotype was counted a few times. V usage is TRBV24-1 and J usage is TRBJ2-7; D is undetermined. The CDR3 covers 11 residues. V was cut by 6 bases and J by 3 bases, with 5 bases left in between. CDR1 is KGHDR, CDR2 SFDVKD, per germline. Here the CDR3 reads CATSSNYEQYF. The CDR3 DNA follows: TGTGCCACCAGTTCTAACTACGAGCAGTACTTC.

This clonotype was observed many times. The chain couples TRBV28 to TRBJ1-5; tentative D call: TRBD1 (5 bases). This CDR3 is 14 amino acids long. The germline V and J ends were trimmed by 4 bases and 4 bases, with 11 bases remaining between them. CDR1 is MDHEN, CDR2 SYDVKM, per germline. In DNA, the CDR3 is TGTGCCAGCAGTTCAGGAGGGGAAAATCAGCCCCAGCATTTT. Encoded protein: CASSSGGENQPQHF.

In this sample, this clonotype turned up many times. The chain is built from TRBV2 and TRBJ2-2; D remains unclear. The V end lost 4 bases, the J end lost 4 bases, and 13 bases lay between the germline ends. The CDR3 consists of 15 residues. The germline V gene has CDR1 SNHLY and CDR2 FYNNEI. In DNA form, the CDR3 reads TGTGCCAGCAGTGGGGGTGCGTCGGGCACCGGGGAGCTGTTTTTT. Its protein is CASSGGASGTGELFF.

The table lists this clonotype with many counts. The chain is built from TRBV30 and TRBJ2-1, with a possible D match to TRBD2 (5 bases). V was clipped by 5 bases and J by 6 bases, with 8 bases between them. The CDR3 is 11 residues long. From germline, CDR1 is GTSNPN and CDR2 SVGIG (reference sequence). CDR3 coding DNA: TGTGCCTGGGCGGGTGGCAATGAGCAGTTCTTC. Protein: CAWAGGNEQFF.

The table lists this clonotype with many counts. The gene calls are TRBV7-2 and TRBJ1-4, with TRBD1 identical over 9 bases. CDR1 and CDR2 from the germline V gene are SGHTA and FQGNSA. J was trimmed by 8 bases and V by 5 bases; bases with no gene match: 6. This CDR3 is 14 amino acids long. The CDR3 coding sequence is TGTGCCAGCAGCGCCGACAGGGGGAGAGAAAAACTGTTTTTT. Translating gives CASSADRGREKLFF. Filled out from reference TRBV7-2 and TRBJ1-4, the complete variable domain reads GAGVSQSPSNKVTEKGKDVELRCDPISGHTALYWYRQSLGQGLEFLIYFQGNSAPDKSGLPSDRFSAERTGGSVSTLTIQRTQQEDSAVYLCASSADRGREKLFFGSGTQLSVL.

A remark on this clonotype: A much larger clone lies one base from this, so it may be a read error. J is TRBJ1-2 and V is TRBV19; 7 bases align to TRBD1. CDR1 is LNHDA, CDR2 SQIVND, per germline (reference sequence). The length of the CDR3 is 14 residues. J was trimmed by 4 bases and V by 5 bases; bases with no gene match: 7. Here the CDR3 DNA reads TGTGCCAGTAGTGTTACAGGGGTCATCTATGGCTACACCTTC. Protein: CASSVTGVIYGYTF.

In this sample, this clonotype turned up many times. The V gene is TRBV20-1, the J gene TRBJ1-1, with TRBD1 as a possible D gene (6 bases). The V end was cut by 5 bases, the J end by 5 bases, with 15 bases between. CDR1 is DFQATT and CDR2 is SNEGSKA in the germline V gene (reference sequence). The CDR3 is 13 residues long. CDR3 nucleotides: TGCAGTGCTGGAGTCCGGACAGAAACTGAAGCTTTCTTT. It encodes CSAGVRTETEAFF.

This clonotype occurred many times. The J gene is TRBJ2-2, the V gene TRBV6-1; maybe TRBD1 (6 bases). This CDR3 contains 13 residues. CDR1 is MNHNS and CDR2 is SASEGT in the germline V gene. Trimming removed 7 bases at V and 6 bases at J, with 12 bases between. Here the CDR3 DNA reads TGTGCCAGCACCTCGACAGGCCCCGGGGAGCTGTTTTTT. It specifies CASTSTGPGELFF.